This T cell receptor beta chain was observed in a study of OX40 agonist ivuxolimab in advanced cancers. The CDR3 spans 17 residues. CDR1 PRHDT and CDR2 FYEKMQ come from the germline V gene (reference sequence). V gave up 5 bases and J gave up 3 bases; unmatched junction bases: 10. The method was immunoSEQ multiplex PCR; TCRdb's version includes in-frame clones alone and lacks a portion of them. The table records approximately 84,000 clones, 75% to 90% of them present only once. Sequencing used CD4+ or CD8+ T cells sorted from blood, obtained in a trial of the OX40 agonist ivuxolimab. The sequence was collected from an adult with an advanced solid tumor such as melanoma, head and neck, liver or kidney cancer. The chain uses TRBV13 and TRBJ2-7; 13 bases are a match to TRBD2. The CDR3 sequence is CASSLTSGRMTGYEQYF. The CDR3 region has the DNA TGTGCCAGCAGCCTGACTAGCGGGAGGATGACGGGCTACGAGCAGTACTTC.